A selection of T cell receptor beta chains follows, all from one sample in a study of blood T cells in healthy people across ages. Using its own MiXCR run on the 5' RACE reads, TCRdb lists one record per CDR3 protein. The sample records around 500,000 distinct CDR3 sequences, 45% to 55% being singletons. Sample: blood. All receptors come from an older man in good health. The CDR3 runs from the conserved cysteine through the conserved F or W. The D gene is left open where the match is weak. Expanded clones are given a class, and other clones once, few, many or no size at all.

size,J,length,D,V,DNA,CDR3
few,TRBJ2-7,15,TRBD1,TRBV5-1,TGCGCCAGCAGACCCCGACAGGGGGATCCCTACGAGCAGTACTTC,CASRPRQGDPYEQYF
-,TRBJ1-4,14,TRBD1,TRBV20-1,TGCAGTGCTAGAGCGGCACAGGGGGTTGAAAAACTGTTTTTT,CSARAAQGVEKLFF
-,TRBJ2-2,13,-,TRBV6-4,TGTGCCAGCAGTCCCGACAGCACCGGGGAGCTGTTTTTT,CASSPDSTGELFF
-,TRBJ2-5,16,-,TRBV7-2,TGTGCCAGCAGCTCTAGGGGGGGGACAGGTCAAGAGACCCAGTACTTC,CASSSRGGTGQETQYF
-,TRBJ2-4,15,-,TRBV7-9,TGTGCCAGCAGCTGGGGCGCGGACGGCAAAAACATTCAGTACTTC,CASSWGADGKNIQYF
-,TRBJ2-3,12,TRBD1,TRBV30,TGTGCCTGGAAACAGGGGGGAGATACGCAGTATTTT,CAWKQGGDTQYF
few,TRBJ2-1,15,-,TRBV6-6,TGTGCCAGCAGCCAAAAACAACGGGGTGGAGAGACCCAGTTCTTC,CASSQKQRGGETQFF
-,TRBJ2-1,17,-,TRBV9,TGTGCCAGCAGCGTAGCTATTCAGGGGCAAAGGGACAATGAGCAGTTCTTC,CASSVAIQGQRDNEQFF
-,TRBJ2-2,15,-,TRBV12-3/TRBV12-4,TGTGCCAGCAGTTTCAAGACGACGAACACCGGGGAGCTGTTTTTT,CASSFKTTNTGELFF
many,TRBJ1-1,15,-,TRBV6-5,TGTGCCAGCAGTTACTCGAAAAGGGCGATCACTGAAGCTTTCTTT,CASSYSKRAITEAFF
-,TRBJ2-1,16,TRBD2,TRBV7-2,TGTGCCAGCAGCTCCCACGCGGGACTAGCCTACAATGAGCAGTTCTTC,CASSSHAGLAYNEQFF
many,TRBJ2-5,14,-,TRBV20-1,TGCAGTGCTAGAGTTTCTCCCTGGGAAGAGACCCAGTACTTC,CSARVSPWEETQYF
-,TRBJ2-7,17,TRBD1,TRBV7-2,TGTGCCAGCAGCCCCAGGGCCGGGACAGCAAAACCCTACGAGCAGTACTTC,CASSPRAGTAKPYEQYF
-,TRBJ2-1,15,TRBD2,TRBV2,TGTGCCAGCCGAAGACTAGCGGGAGCGTCCAATGAGCAGTTCTTC,CASRRLAGASNEQFF
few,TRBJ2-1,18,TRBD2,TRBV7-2,TGTGCCAGCAGCTTAGTGAGTAGCGGGAGGGCCCGGTTCACAGAGCAGTTCTTC,CASSLVSSGRARFTEQFF
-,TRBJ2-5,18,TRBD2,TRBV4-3,TGCGCCAGCAGCCAAGATCATAAGGGCCCCGGACTAGCGGGATGGATGTACTTC,CASSQDHKGPGLAGWMYF
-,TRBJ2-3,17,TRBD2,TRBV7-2,TGTGCCAGCAGCTCGGGACTAGCGGGGGCCGACACAGATACGCAGTATTTT,CASSSGLAGADTDTQYF
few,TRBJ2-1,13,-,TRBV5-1,TGCGCCAGCAGCTCCGGACGGCCCGATGAGCAGTTCTTC,CASSSGRPDEQFF
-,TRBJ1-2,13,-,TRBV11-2,TGTGCCAGCAGCTTAGAGCCAGTCTATGGCTACACCTTC,CASSLEPVYGYTF
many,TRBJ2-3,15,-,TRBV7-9,TGTGCCAGCAGCTTACCCCCGACTAGAGCGGATACGCAGTATTTT,CASSLPPTRADTQYF
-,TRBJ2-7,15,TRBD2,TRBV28,TGTGCCAGCAGTGGCGGGACTAGCGGGAACTACGAGCAGTACTTC,CASSGGTSGNYEQYF
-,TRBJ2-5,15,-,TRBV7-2,TGTGCCAGCAGCTCTAAGCCGGGACACCAAGAGACCCAGTACTTC,CASSSKPGHQETQYF
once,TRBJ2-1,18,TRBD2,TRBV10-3,TGTGCCATCAGCTCATTCGGGACTAGCGGGGGGGCGCAGAATGAGCAGTTCTTC,CAISSFGTSGGAQNEQFF
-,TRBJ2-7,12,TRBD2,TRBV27,TGTGCCAGCAGGGGGGGGGCCTACGAGCAGTACTTC,CASRGGAYEQYF
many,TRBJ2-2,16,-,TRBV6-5,TGTGCCAGCAGTCCCCCCCGGGAACACGTCACCGGGGAGCTGTTTTTT,CASSPPREHVTGELFF
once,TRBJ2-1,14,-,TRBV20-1,TGCAGTGTTCAGGAGCGGGCCCCCAACAATGAGCAGTTCTTC,CSVQERAPNNEQFF
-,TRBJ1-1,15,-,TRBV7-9,TGTGCCAGCAGCTTACGAGGCCGGGTGAACACTGAAGCTTTCTTT,CASSLRGRVNTEAFF
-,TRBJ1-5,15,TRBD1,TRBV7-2,TGTGCCAGCAGTTTAAGGACAGGGGGAGGTCAGCCCCAGCATTTT,CASSLRTGGGQPQHF
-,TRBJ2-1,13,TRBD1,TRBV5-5,TGTGCCAGCAGCGTGACAGGGATGGATGAGCAGTTCTTC,CASSVTGMDEQFF
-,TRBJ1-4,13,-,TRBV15,TGTGCCACCAGCAGAGATTTGGGAGAGAAACTGTTTTTT,CATSRDLGEKLFF
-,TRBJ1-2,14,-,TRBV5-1,TGCGCCAGCCGAGCATCAGGGGCGAACTATGGCTACACCTTC,CASRASGANYGYTF
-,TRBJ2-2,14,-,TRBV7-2,TGTGCCAGCAGCCCCCCGTTGAGCACCGGGGAGCTGTTTTTT,CASSPPLSTGELFF
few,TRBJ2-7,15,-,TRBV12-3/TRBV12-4,TGTGCCAGCAGTTTAGAGGTCGGGGACAACTACGAGCAGTACTTC,CASSLEVGDNYEQYF
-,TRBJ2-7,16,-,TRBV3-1,TGTGCCGGCAGCCAAGTGACAGGAGTGGTGGGATACGAGCAGTACTTC,CAGSQVTGVVGYEQYF
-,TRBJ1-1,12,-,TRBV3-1,TGTGCCAGCAGCCAAGATTACGGTGAGGCTTTCTTT,CASSQDYGEAFF
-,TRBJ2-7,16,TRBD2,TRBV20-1,TGCAGTGCTAGAGATTATGCGGGGGTTGCCTCCTACGAGCAGTACTTC,CSARDYAGVASYEQYF
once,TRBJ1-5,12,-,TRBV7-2,TGTGCTAGAGGGGGGGATTATCAGCCCCAGCATTTT,CARGGDYQPQHF
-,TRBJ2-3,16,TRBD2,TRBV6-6,TGTGCCAGCAGACGACTGACTAGCGGGAGAAATGATACGCACTATTTT,CASRRLTSGRNDTHYF
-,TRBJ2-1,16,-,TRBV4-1,TGCGCCAGCAGCCACTTATCTTACAGTGGAGGGGATGAGCAGTTCTTC,CASSHLSYSGGDEQFF
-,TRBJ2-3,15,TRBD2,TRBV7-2,TGTGCCAGCAGTCCTAGCGGAAGTAGCACAGATACGCAGTATTTT,CASSPSGSSTDTQYF
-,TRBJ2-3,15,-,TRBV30,TGTGCCTGGAGTGAAGGCGGTAACCTCGGTGATACGCAGTATTTT,CAWSEGGNLGDTQYF
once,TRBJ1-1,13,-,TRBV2,TGTGCCATTCTGGGGGGGGCAAACACTGAAGCTTTCTTT,CAILGGANTEAFF
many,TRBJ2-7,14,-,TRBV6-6,TGTGCCAGCAGTTACTCGGTCGAGGGTTACGAGCAGTACTTC,CASSYSVEGYEQYF
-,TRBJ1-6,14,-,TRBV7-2,TGTGCCAGCAGAGCACAGGTGTACAATTCACCCCTCCACTTT,CASRAQVYNSPLHF